This T cell receptor beta chain is from a study of T cells after yellow fever vaccination. Note on this clonotype: What it binds is not known.

Whole-study findings and limits: Detected again after the booster were most primary-vaccination clones, at nearly 97% CD4 and around 91% CD8. Abundant contaminating clonotypes from the bulk population could appear in FACS-sorted repertoires. A small share of clonotypes appeared in both CD4 and CD8 compartments.

Production of TCR cDNA was by 5'RACE template switching, which also added a universal primer site and UMIs. TCRdb ran MiXCR on the 5' RACE reads and lists one entry per CDR3 protein. The sample has some 350,000 distinct CDR3 sequences; roughly 8.7% are singletons. The CDR3 is made up of 15 amino acids. The ends were cut back, 6 bases at V and 0 bases at J, with 13 bases in the middle. Germline V lookup: CDR1 MNHNS, CDR2 SASEGT. This TCR was sampled from a man aged 18 to 30 who received the YFV17D yellow fever vaccine. Sequences were derived from PBMCs, sampled on the day of the first yellow fever vaccination. The J gene is TRBJ2-3, the V gene TRBV6-1; D might be TRBD1 or TRBD2, each matching 6 bases. CDR3 bases: TGTGCCAGCAGCCGCCGGGGGCCAAGCACAGATACGCAGTATTTT. Amino acid sequence: CASSRRGPSTDTQYF.